The 14 T cell receptor beta chains reported below all come from one sample, sequenced in a study of CD8 T cells in ankylosing spondylitis. TCRdb recomputed calls from the 5' RACE reads with MiXCR, one row per CDR3 protein. The sample has approximately 92,000 distinct CDR3 sequences, about 9% seen once. Sequenced material: blood, either unsorted or a sorted T cell fraction (not recorded which). The receptors were gathered from a male donor with ankylosing spondylitis or in good health (not recorded which).

The table lists this clonotype with many counts. The chain recombines TRBV6-5 with TRBJ2-1; tentative D call: TRBD2 (7 bases). The CDR3 loop spans 15 amino acids. V was shortened by 7 bases and J by 0 bases, with 13 bases between the two germline ends. Looked up from germline, CDR1 is MNHEY and CDR2 is SVGAGI. The CDR3 reads CASNWEGGSYNEQFF. The CDR3 DNA reads TGTGCCAGCAATTGGGAGGGGGGCTCCTACAATGAGCAGTTCTTC.

This clonotype appeared a few times. The V call is TRBV12-3 or TRBV12-4, the J call TRBJ1-2; TRBD1 agrees at 8 bases. J lost 6 bases, V lost 3 bases, and 6 bases had no gene match. The CDR3 length is 14 residues. CDR3 sequence (DNA): TGTGCCAGCAGTTTCAGGGGGCGGCCGGATGGCTACACCTTC. This sequence encodes CASSFRGRPDGYTF.

V is TRBV5-1 and J is TRBJ1-2; D gene unclear. V lost 4 bases and J lost 8, with 12 bases in between. The V gene's germline CDR1 is SGHRS and CDR2 YFSETQ. The CDR3 runs to 12 residues. CDR3 in amino acids: CASSPGLGGYTF. The CDR3 DNA reads TGCGCCAGCAGCCCGGGTCTGGGCGGCTACACCTTC.

This clonotype was seen more than once but under ten times. The chain is built from TRBV6-4 and TRBJ2-3; D not resolved. The germline V gene encodes CDR1 MRHNA and CDR2 SNTAGT. This CDR3 spans 15 amino acids. Trimming pared 7 bases from V and 5 bases from J, leaving 19 bases between. This CDR3 is CASTEEQDGEDTQYF. The CDR3 DNA sequence: TGTGCCAGCACCGAGGAGCAGGACGGAGAAGATACGCAGTATTTT.

This clonotype was observed a handful of times. The CDR3 DNA follows: TGTGCCAGCAGTTCGCCGGGACAGGGCTCTGGAAACACCATATATTTT. Protein: CASSSPGQGSGNTIYF. The V call is TRBV28, the J call TRBJ1-3, with 9 nucleotides matching TRBD1. Germline V gene lookup returns CDR1 MDHEN and CDR2 SYDVKM. The CDR3 extends over 16 amino acids. Trimming removed 4 bases from V and 0 bases from J; junction bases left unmatched: 4.

In this sample, this clonotype turned up many times. The J gene is TRBJ2-1, the V gene TRBV12-3 or TRBV12-4; no definite D call. CDR3 length: 16 amino acids. With 7 bases removed from V and 5 bases from J, the gap between germline ends came to 21 bases. CDR3 protein: CASTALWSGKNNEQFF. CDR3 nucleotide sequence: TGTGCCAGCACGGCCTTGTGGTCTGGTAAGAACAATGAGCAGTTCTTC.

This clonotype was counted ten times or more. The V call is TRBV12-3 or TRBV12-4, the J call TRBJ1-2; 7 bases match TRBD1. The CDR3 runs 15 residues. The trim removed 8 bases at V and 6 bases at J, leaving 15 bases unmatched. CDR3 nucleotides: TGTGCCAGCTCCCCCCGGGACAGTAAGTTAAATGGCTACACCTTC. It codes for CASSPRDSKLNGYTF.

Comments on this clonotype: A much larger clone is a single base away; this may be a read error. The J gene is TRBJ2-7, the V gene TRBV3-1; 8 nucleotides line up with TRBD2. CDR1 LGHDT and CDR2 YNNKEL come from the germline V gene (reference sequence). The CDR3 length is 14 residues. Here the CDR3 reads CVSSHRGGTYEQYF. As DNA, the CDR3 is TGTGTCAGCAGCCACCGGGGGGGTACCTACGAGCAGTACTTC.

The table lists this clonotype with many counts. CDR3 amino acids: CATSRDSGSTNEKLFF. In DNA, the CDR3 is TGTGCCACCAGCAGAGACTCGGGATCAACTAATGAAAAACTGTTTTTT. The gene calls are TRBV15 and TRBJ1-4, with D unclear. The germline V gene encodes CDR1 LNHNV and CDR2 YYDKDF (reference sequence). The CDR3 is 16 residues long. V lost 0 bases and J lost 0, with 8 bases in between. The full variable domain, rest sourced from reference TRBV15 and TRBJ1-4, is DAMVIQNPRYQVTQFGKPVTLSCSQTLNHNVMYWYQQKSSQAPKLLFHYYDKDFNNEADTPDNFQSRRPNTSFCFLDIRSPGLGDTAMYLCATSRDSGSTNEKLFFGSGTQLSVL.

There are many counts of this clonotype. V is TRBV7-9 and J is TRBJ1-1; 7 positions match TRBD1. Trimming removed 5 bases from V and 0 bases from J; junction bases left unmatched: 3. CDR1 is SEHNR, CDR2 FQNEAQ, per germline (reference sequence). The CDR3 contains 14 residues. CDR3 bases: TGTGCCAGCAGCGAAGACAGGGTGAACACTGAAGCTTTCTTT. It specifies CASSEDRVNTEAFF.

This clonotype has a count of ten or more. This chain links TRBV29-1 with TRBJ2-5; D may match TRBD1 or TRBD2 (6 bases each). Deletions cut 5 bases from V and 3 bases from J, with 13 bases between. CDR1 is SQVTM, CDR2 ANQGSEA, per germline. There are 13 residues in the CDR3. The CDR3 reads CSVLYREEETQYF. CDR3 bases: TGCAGCGTTCTTTACAGGGAGGAAGAGACCCAGTACTTC.

This clonotype was detected a few times. The rearrangement links TRBV11-2 to TRBJ1-2; D uncertain. Trimming removed 3 bases from V and 0 bases from J, with 8 bases in between. The germline CDR1 and CDR2 sequences are SGHAT and FQNNGV. This CDR3 spans 14 amino acids. This chain's CDR3 is CASSFTDANYGYTF. The CDR3 DNA reads TGTGCCAGCAGCTTCACGGATGCTAACTATGGCTACACCTTC.

This clonotype has ten or more counts. The gene calls are TRBV15 and TRBJ2-4; D is unresolved. Per the germline V gene, CDR1 is LNHNV and CDR2 is YYDKDF (reference sequence). Between the trimmed V and J ends, which lost 5 bases and 0 bases, there was a span of 14 bases. The length of the CDR3 is 16 residues. The CDR3 is CATSGRLAVAKNIQYF. In DNA, the CDR3 is TGTGCCACCAGCGGAAGACTGGCCGTAGCCAAAAACATTCAGTACTTC.

This clonotype has only a few counts. V and J are TRBV14 and TRBJ1-2; maybe TRBD1 (5 bases). Germline values: CDR1 SGHDN, CDR2 FVKESK. V was shortened by 4 bases and J by 3 bases, with 12 bases between the two germline ends. The CDR3 runs to 14 residues. The CDR3 nucleotides read TGTGCCAGCAGCCGACTCAGGGACTACTATGGCTACACCTTC. Amino acids: CASSRLRDYYGYTF.